This T cell receptor (beta chain) was captured by sequencing in a study of blood T cell repertoires in COVID-19. Germline assignment: CDR1 SNHLY and CDR2 FYNNEI. CDR3 length equals 13 residues. Trimming took off 6 bases at V and 3 bases at J, with 9 bases between the two ends. This clone was seen just once. Here immunoSEQ multiplex PCR was the method, and the copy in TCRdb shows in-frame clones only, minus some. Of 150,000 to 200,000 clones in the sample, 88% were seen once. The sequence was obtained from a man between 45 and 60 years old who had recovered from COVID-19. The sample taken for sequencing was peripheral blood. The gene calls are TRBV2 and TRBJ1-5; perhaps TRBD1 as D (6 bases). This CDR3 is CASRRDNNQPQHF. CDR3 nucleotides: TGTGCCAGCAGACGGGACAACAATCAGCCCCAGCATTTT.